This paragraph covers one T cell receptor beta chain sequence. Up to 2 weeks before entering the study, exposed participants had met a COVID-19 case. Original analysis: Nucleated cell counts were estimated from reference gene primer amplification. Sequenced by immunoSEQ multiplex PCR; TCRdb stores in-frame clones only, minus some. The V and J calls and the clone size are those of that table, but D and trimming were determined from the DNA. The data show a few hundred thousand clones, less than 90% seen once. The data belong to a study of blood T cell repertoires in COVID-19. Germline values: CDR1 SEHNR, CDR2 FQNEAQ (reference sequence). V was pared by 5 bases and J by 1 base, with 17 bases between. The CDR3 contains 16 residues.

The rearrangement links TRBV7-9 to TRBJ1-1, with a possible D match to TRBD1 (6 bases). The clonotype originates from a woman aged 30 to 39 who had been exposed to COVID-19. Sequencing input: PBMCs or T cells enriched from blood (not recorded which). CDR3 residues: CASSPDGGARNTEAFF. In DNA, the CDR3 is TGTGCCAGCAGCCCCGATGGGGGGGCTCGGAACACTGAAGCTTTCTTT.